Listed below are T cell receptor beta chains from one sample, sequenced in a study of T cell repertoires in cytomegalovirus infection. What these receptors recognize is not known. TCRdb ran MiXCR on the reads and lists one entry per CDR3 protein. The data hold some 110,000 distinct CDR3 sequences, with approximately 30% observed a single time. Source: CD8+ T cells from cultured PBMCs, taken from culture after CMV antigen stimulation. The receptors here all came from a human donor in good health (CMV status not recorded). Some clones in this sample may be carry-over from other donors' samples. Each CDR3 is given with its conserved first and last residue. D genes are given only for firm matches. Rows give clone size only sometimes, using once, few, many, or a class for an expanded clone.

V	D	J	size	CDR3	DNA
TRBV6-2/TRBV6-3	TRBD1	TRBJ1-5	NA	CASSGGQGISNQPQHF	TGTGCCAGCAGTGGAGGACAGGGGATATCGAATCAGCCCCAGCATTTT
TRBV12-3/TRBV12-4	NA	TRBJ1-1	few	CASNFFQENTEAFF	TGTGCCAGCAACTTCTTTCAGGAGAACACTGAAGCTTTCTTT
TRBV27	TRBD1	TRBJ1-1	many	CASSLSRGQGAGEHTEAFF	TGTGCCAGCAGTTTATCGCGGGGACAGGGCGCAGGAGAGCACACTGAAGCTTTCTTT
TRBV27	NA	TRBJ2-7	NA	CASSSPSAYEQYF	TGTGCCAGCAGTTCCCCATCAGCCTACGAGCAGTACTTC
TRBV15	TRBD1	TRBJ1-4	many	CATSRDSTGGNEKLFF	TGTGCCACCAGCAGAGATTCGACAGGGGGGAATGAAAAACTGTTTTTT
TRBV6-1	NA	TRBJ1-3	many	CASSEGDDSGNTIYF	TGTGCCAGCAGTGAGGGCGACGACTCTGGAAACACCATATATTTT
TRBV5-4	NA	TRBJ1-2	NA	CASSLFSGKLGYTF	TGTGCCAGCAGCTTGTTTTCGGGCAAGCTGGGCTACACCTTC
TRBV6-2/TRBV6-3	NA	TRBJ1-1	NA	CASSYLQNTEAFF	TGTGCCAGCAGTTACCTCCAGAACACTGAAGCTTTCTTT
TRBV5-1	NA	TRBJ2-7	many	CASSYTGNYEQYF	TGCGCCAGCAGCTATACAGGGAACTACGAGCAGTACTTC
TRBV7-2	NA	TRBJ1-6	NA	CASSWGRGNSPLHF	TGTGCCAGCAGCTGGGGCCGGGGGAATTCACCCCTCCACTTT
TRBV7-2	NA	TRBJ2-1	few	CASSLLFTNYNEQFF	TGTGCCAGCAGCCTCCTATTCACCAACTACAATGAGCAGTTCTTC
TRBV7-9	TRBD1	TRBJ1-1	NA	CASSLPTGAGTEAFF	TGTGCCAGCAGCTTACCGACAGGGGCGGGTACTGAAGCTTTCTTT
TRBV7-6	TRBD2	TRBJ2-7	few	CASSLNLAGRYEQYF	TGTGCCAGCAGCTTAAACCTAGCGGGGCGTTACGAGCAGTACTTC
TRBV4-3	NA	TRBJ1-1	NA	CASSHSPGTIGAFF	TGCGCCAGCAGCCATTCCCCCGGGACTATCGGAGCTTTCTTT
TRBV7-7	NA	TRBJ2-3	NA	CASSPGFTDTQYF	TGTGCTAGCAGCCCAGGGTTTACAGATACGCAGTATTTT
TRBV2	TRBD1	TRBJ1-1	NA	CASSEGQGTEAFF	TGTGCCAGCAGTGAAGGACAGGGCACTGAAGCTTTCTTT
TRBV27	NA	TRBJ2-1	few	CASSSWTEQFF	TGTGCCAGCAGTTCGTGGACAGAGCAGTTCTTC
TRBV5-4	TRBD1	TRBJ1-1	NA	CASRDRGLTEAFF	TGTGCCAGCAGAGACAGGGGGCTCACTGAAGCTTTCTTT
TRBV7-2	NA	TRBJ1-6	many	CASSTASTDYNSPLHF	TGTGCCAGCAGCACCGCATCGACGGATTATAATTCACCCCTCCACTTT
TRBV28	TRBD2	TRBJ2-3	NA	CASSNGPGTSGSDTQYF	TGTGCCAGCAGCAACGGGCCCGGGACTAGCGGATCCGATACGCAGTATTTT
TRBV7-2	NA	TRBJ1-2	many	CASSPYISGSYTF	TGTGCCAGCAGCCCTTACATATCGGGTAGCTACACCTTC
TRBV5-1	TRBD1	TRBJ1-2	NA	CASSSSPQTGPYGYTF	TGCGCCAGCAGCTCGAGTCCCCAGACAGGGCCCTATGGCTACACCTTC
TRBV7-7	TRBD1	TRBJ2-5	few	CASSLAPALLGTETETQYF	TGTGCTAGCAGCTTAGCACCCGCCCTTCTTGGGACAGAGACCGAGACCCAGTACTTC
TRBV12-3/TRBV12-4	TRBD1	TRBJ2-2	few	CASSEPQGASGELFF	TGTGCCAGCAGTGAACCCCAGGGGGCAAGCGGGGAGCTGTTTTTT
TRBV28	NA	TRBJ2-5	many	CASRPGRLQQETQYF	TGTGCCAGCAGACCGGGACGCCTACAACAAGAGACCCAGTACTTC
TRBV29-1	NA	TRBJ2-5	NA	CGTDSPEETQYF	TGCGGGACCGATAGCCCTGAAGAGACCCAGTACTTC
TRBV13	NA	TRBJ2-2	NA	CASSFGGGYRITGELFF	TGTGCCAGCAGCTTTGGAGGGGGGTATCGTATCACCGGGGAGCTGTTTTTT
TRBV4-1	NA	TRBJ1-4	few	CASSQDATLVEKLFF	TGCGCCAGCAGCCAAGATGCGACATTGGTTGAAAAACTGTTTTTT
TRBV11-1	NA	TRBJ2-2	few	CASTRTATGELFF	TGTGCCAGCACCCGAACCGCCACCGGGGAGCTGTTTTTT
TRBV4-1	TRBD1	TRBJ1-5	NA	CASSPIRTGGQPQHF	TGCGCCAGCAGCCCTATTAGGACAGGGGGCCAGCCCCAGCATTTT
TRBV2	NA	TRBJ1-1	NA	CASRGTTLLLNTEAFF	TGTGCCAGCAGGGGAACTACGCTATTGCTCAACACTGAAGCTTTCTTT
TRBV4-1	NA	TRBJ2-7	NA	CASSQAIQGSYEQYF	TGCGCCAGCAGCCAAGCGATACAGGGATCCTACGAGCAGTACTTC
TRBV6-1	TRBD1	TRBJ1-4	many	CASSEADGQATNEKLFF	TGTGCCAGCAGTGAAGCGGATGGACAGGCAACTAATGAAAAACTGTTTTTT
TRBV7-9	TRBD1	TRBJ2-1	few	CASSPDRTGLDEQFF	TGTGCCAGCAGCCCGGACAGGACAGGGCTAGATGAGCAGTTCTTC
TRBV6-1	TRBD1	TRBJ2-7	NA	CASSLDRGGYEQYF	TGTGCCAGCAGTCTGGACAGGGGGGGATACGAGCAGTACTTC
TRBV6-2/TRBV6-3	NA	TRBJ2-2	NA	CASSYRTGSTGELFF	TGTGCCAGCAGTTACCGTACAGGGTCCACCGGGGAGCTGTTTTTT
TRBV28	TRBD1	TRBJ2-1	few	CASSPGWTGLYNEQFF	TGTGCCAGCAGTCCGGGCTGGACAGGGCTCTACAATGAGCAGTTCTTC
TRBV4-1	NA	TRBJ2-7	few	CASSPEAARSYEQYF	TGCGCCAGCAGCCCAGAGGCGGCCCGCTCCTACGAGCAGTACTTC
TRBV20-1	NA	TRBJ1-1	NA	CSAQKITGNWGSGEAFF	TGCAGTGCCCAAAAAATCACTGGTAACTGGGGCTCGGGTGAAGCTTTCTTT
TRBV27	NA	TRBJ2-3	few	CASSLAGQSTDTQYF	TGTGCCAGCAGTTTAGCCGGACAGTCCACAGATACGCAGTATTTT
TRBV6-2/TRBV6-3	NA	TRBJ1-3	NA	CASSWGTASGNTIYF	TGTGCCAGCAGTTGGGGGACGGCCTCTGGAAACACCATATATTTT
TRBV7-6	TRBD2	TRBJ2-1	many	CASSLDKRGPSIYNEQFF	TGTGCCAGCAGCTTAGATAAGCGGGGGCCCTCCATCTACAATGAGCAGTTCTTC
TRBV4-1	TRBD1	TRBJ1-1	NA	CASSPTQGASRGNTEAFF	TGCGCCAGCAGCCCCACACAGGGGGCTTCCCGGGGGAACACTGAAGCTTTCTTT
TRBV27	TRBD2	TRBJ2-1	NA	CASSPFSGGLLNNEQFF	TGTGCCAGCAGTCCCTTTAGCGGGGGACTACTAAACAATGAGCAGTTCTTC
TRBV12-3/TRBV12-4	NA	TRBJ2-7	many	CASTIQGGLGYEQYF	TGTGCCAGCACCATACAGGGAGGACTGGGATACGAGCAGTACTTC
TRBV11-1	NA	TRBJ2-5	NA	CASSPDGVWETQYF	TGTGCCAGCAGCCCTGACGGGGTCTGGGAGACCCAGTACTTC
TRBV12-3/TRBV12-4	NA	TRBJ1-2	NA	CASSSTAQRGGGYTF	TGTGCCAGCAGCTCTACCGCCCAACGCGGGGGCGGCTACACCTTC
TRBV5-6	NA	TRBJ2-1	few	CASSLGQRAGEQFF	TGTGCCAGCAGCTTGGGACAAAGGGCCGGTGAGCAGTTCTTC
TRBV7-2	TRBD2	TRBJ2-3	NA	CASSFLAGANTDTQYF	TGTGCCAGCAGCTTCCTAGCGGGGGCCAACACAGATACGCAGTATTTT
TRBV6-2/TRBV6-3	TRBD2	TRBJ2-1	few	CASNDPAGGPYNEQFF	TGTGCCAGCAACGACCCAGCGGGGGGACCGTACAATGAGCAGTTCTTC
TRBV7-6	NA	TRBJ1-4	few	CASSSDEKLFF	TGTGCCAGCAGCTCCGATGAAAAACTGTTTTTT
TRBV27	NA	TRBJ1-1	NA	CASREGGNTEAFF	TGTGCCAGCAGAGAAGGGGGGAACACTGAAGCTTTCTTT
TRBV4-1	NA	TRBJ1-1	NA	CASSQGQAKMNTEAFF	TGCGCCAGCAGCCAAGGCCAGGCTAAAATGAACACTGAAGCTTTCTTT